The 3 T cell receptor beta chains below all came from one sample that was sequenced in a study of glioma-infiltrating T cells after dendritic cell vaccination. The method was immunoSEQ multiplex PCR; TCRdb's version includes in-frame clones alone and lacks a portion of them. The repertoire includes roughly 98,000 clones, 85% to 90% of them detected once, and about 15% sits in the top ten. The specimen comprised blood, sampled before dendritic cell vaccination. The source of these receptors is a human donor with glioblastoma.

The rearrangement uses TRBV5-4 and TRBJ2-5, with 9 bases lining up with TRBD2. Germline V gene sequence: CDR1 SGHNT, CDR2 YYREEE (reference sequence). This CDR3 comprises 17 residues. Losses at the gene ends were 1 base for V and 5 bases for J; bases not matched to a gene: 12. CDR3 protein: CASSLFHAAGGEETQYF. The CDR3 DNA sequence: TGTGCCAGCAGCTTGTTCCACGCAGCGGGAGGTGAGGAGACCCAGTACTTC.

The chain joins TRBV15 to TRBJ1-5; TRBD1 matches 9 bases. CDR1 and CDR2 from the germline V gene are LNHNV and YYDKDF (reference sequence). Germline trimming cut 1 base from V and 0 bases from J; bases unmatched to any gene: 7. This CDR3 contains 18 residues. For the CDR3, the DNA is TGTGCCACCAGCAGAGTTGACAGGGGGTCGGGTAGCAATCAGCCCCAGCATTTT. Protein: CATSRVDRGSGSNQPQHF.

V usage is TRBV9 and J usage is TRBJ2-1, with TRBD2 identical over 8 bases. Germline CDR1 and CDR2: SGDLS and YYNGEE. CDR3 length equals 17 residues. The trim removed 4 bases at V and 0 bases at J, leaving 9 bases unmatched. CDR3 region: CASSLFSGVSSYNEQFF. The CDR3 coding sequence is TGTGCCAGCAGCCTCTTTAGCGGGGTGAGCTCCTACAATGAGCAGTTCTTC.